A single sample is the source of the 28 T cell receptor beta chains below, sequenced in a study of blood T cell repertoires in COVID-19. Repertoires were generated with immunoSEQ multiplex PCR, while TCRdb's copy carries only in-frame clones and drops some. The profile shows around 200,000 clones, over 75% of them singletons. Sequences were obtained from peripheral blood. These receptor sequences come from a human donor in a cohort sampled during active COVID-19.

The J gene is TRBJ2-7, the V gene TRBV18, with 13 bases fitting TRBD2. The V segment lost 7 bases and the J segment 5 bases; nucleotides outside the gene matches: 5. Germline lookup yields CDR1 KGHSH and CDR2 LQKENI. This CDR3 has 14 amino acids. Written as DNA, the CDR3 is TGTGCCAGCTGCGGGACTAGCGGGATCAACGAGCAGTACTTC. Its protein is CASCGTSGINEQYF.

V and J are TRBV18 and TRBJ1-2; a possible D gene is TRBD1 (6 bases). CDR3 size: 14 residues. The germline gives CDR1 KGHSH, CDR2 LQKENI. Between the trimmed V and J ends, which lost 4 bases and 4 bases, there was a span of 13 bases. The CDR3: CASSLQGSFYGYTF. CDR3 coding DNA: TGTGCCAGCTCACTACAGGGATCCTTCTATGGCTACACCTTC.

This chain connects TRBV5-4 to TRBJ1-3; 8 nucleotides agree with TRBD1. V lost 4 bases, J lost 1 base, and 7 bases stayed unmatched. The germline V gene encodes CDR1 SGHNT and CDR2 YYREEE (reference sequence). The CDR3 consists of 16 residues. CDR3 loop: CASSHVTGVSGNTIYF. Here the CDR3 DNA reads TGTGCCAGCAGCCATGTGACAGGGGTATCTGGAAACACCATATATTTT.

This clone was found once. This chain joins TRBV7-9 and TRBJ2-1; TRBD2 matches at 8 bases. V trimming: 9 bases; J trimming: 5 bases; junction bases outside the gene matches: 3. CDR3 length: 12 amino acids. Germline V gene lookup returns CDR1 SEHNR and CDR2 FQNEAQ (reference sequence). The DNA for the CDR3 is TGTGCCAGTCGAGCGGGGGACAATGAGCAGTTCTTC. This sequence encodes CASRAGDNEQFF.

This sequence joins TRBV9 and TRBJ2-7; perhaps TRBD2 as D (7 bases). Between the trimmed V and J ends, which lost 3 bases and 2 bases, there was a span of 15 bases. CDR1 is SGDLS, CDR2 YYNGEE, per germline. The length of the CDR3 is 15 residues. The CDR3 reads CASSASQGTTYEQYF. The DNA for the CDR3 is TGTGCCAGCAGCGCTTCCCAGGGGACTACCTACGAGCAGTACTTC.

In DNA, the CDR3 is TGTGCCAGCAGCCCGGGACAGGGGGCGAATTTAAACAATGAGCAGTTCTTC. Protein product: CASSPGQGANLNNEQFF. The V and J genes are TRBV7-2 and TRBJ2-1, with 12 positions matching TRBD1. CDR3 length: 17 amino acids. Looked up from germline, CDR1 is SGHTA and CDR2 is FQGNSA. Trimming cost V 5 bases and J 5 bases; bases outside gene matches: 10.

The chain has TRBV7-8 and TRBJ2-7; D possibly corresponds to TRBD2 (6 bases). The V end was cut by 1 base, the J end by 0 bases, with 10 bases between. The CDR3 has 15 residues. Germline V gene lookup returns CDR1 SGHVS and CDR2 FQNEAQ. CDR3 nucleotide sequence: TGTGCCAGCAGCTTAGATGCTAGCGTCTCCTACGAGCAGTACTTC. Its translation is CASSLDASVSYEQYF.

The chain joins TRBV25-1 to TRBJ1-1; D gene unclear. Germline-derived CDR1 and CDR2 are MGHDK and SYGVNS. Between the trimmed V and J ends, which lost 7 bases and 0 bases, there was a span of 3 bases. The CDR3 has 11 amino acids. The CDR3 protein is CASIMNTEAFF. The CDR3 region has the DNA TGTGCCAGCATAATGAACACTGAAGCTTTCTTT.

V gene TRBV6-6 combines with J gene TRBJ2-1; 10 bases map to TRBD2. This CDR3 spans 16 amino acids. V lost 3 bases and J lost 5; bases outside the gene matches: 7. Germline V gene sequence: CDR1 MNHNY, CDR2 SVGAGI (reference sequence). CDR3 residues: CASSYRRTSGNNEQFF. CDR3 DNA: TGTGCCAGCAGTTATCGGCGGACTAGCGGCAACAATGAGCAGTTCTTC.

The CDR3 sequence is CASSARDRGIYEQYF. The CDR3, as DNA: TGTGCCAGCAGCGCGCGGGACAGGGGTATCTACGAGCAGTACTTC. The chain joins TRBV7-9 to TRBJ2-7; TRBD1 aligns across 10 bases. The CDR3 loop spans 15 amino acids. CDR1 and CDR2 from the germline V gene are SEHNR and FQNEAQ (reference sequence). Trimming took 5 bases from V and 3 from J; bases not matched to a gene: 7.

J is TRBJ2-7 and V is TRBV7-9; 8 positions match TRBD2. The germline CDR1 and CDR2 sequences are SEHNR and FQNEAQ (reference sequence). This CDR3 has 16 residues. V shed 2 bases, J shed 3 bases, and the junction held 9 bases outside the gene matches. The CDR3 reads CASSLIKSGSNYEQYF. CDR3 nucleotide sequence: TGTGCCAGCAGCTTAATAAAAAGCGGGAGTAACTACGAGCAGTACTTC.

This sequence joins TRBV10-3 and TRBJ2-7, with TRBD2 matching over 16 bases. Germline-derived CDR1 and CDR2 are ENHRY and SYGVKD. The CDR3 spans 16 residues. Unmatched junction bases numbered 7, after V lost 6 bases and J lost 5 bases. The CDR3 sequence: CAIRGTSGRAGNEQYF. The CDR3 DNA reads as TGTGCCATCAGGGGGACTAGCGGGAGGGCAGGGAACGAGCAGTACTTC.

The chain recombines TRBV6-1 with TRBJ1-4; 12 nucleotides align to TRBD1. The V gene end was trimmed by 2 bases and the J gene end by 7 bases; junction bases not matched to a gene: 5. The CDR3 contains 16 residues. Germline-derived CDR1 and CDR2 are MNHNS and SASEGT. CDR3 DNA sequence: TGTGCCAGCAGTGAAAGGGACAGGGGGCCGGGTGAAAAACTGTTTTTT. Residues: CASSERDRGPGEKLFF.

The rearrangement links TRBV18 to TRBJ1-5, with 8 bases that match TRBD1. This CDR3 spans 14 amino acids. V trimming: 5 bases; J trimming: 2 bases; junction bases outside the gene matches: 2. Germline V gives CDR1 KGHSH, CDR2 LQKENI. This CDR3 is CASSDRGGNQPQHF. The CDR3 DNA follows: TGTGCCAGCTCAGACAGGGGCGGCAATCAGCCCCAGCATTTT.

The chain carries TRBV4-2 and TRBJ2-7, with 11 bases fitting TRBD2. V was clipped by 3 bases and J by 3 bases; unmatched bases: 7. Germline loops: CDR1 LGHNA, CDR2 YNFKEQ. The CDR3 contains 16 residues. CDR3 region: CASSQAGTSGLYEQYF. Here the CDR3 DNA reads TGTGCCAGCAGCCAGGCCGGGACTAGCGGCCTCTACGAGCAGTACTTC.

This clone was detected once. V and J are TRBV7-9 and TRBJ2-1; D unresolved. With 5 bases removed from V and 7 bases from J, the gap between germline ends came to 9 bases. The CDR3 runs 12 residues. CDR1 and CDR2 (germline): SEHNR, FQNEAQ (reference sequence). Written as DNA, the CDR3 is TGTGCCAGCAGCCCGGGTGGGAATGAGCAGTTCTTC. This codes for CASSPGGNEQFF.

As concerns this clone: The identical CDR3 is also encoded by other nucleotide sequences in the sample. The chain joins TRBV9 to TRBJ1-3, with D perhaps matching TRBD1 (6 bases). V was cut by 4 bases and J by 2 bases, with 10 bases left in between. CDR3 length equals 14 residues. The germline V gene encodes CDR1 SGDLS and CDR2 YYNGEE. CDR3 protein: CASSPGVAGNTIYF. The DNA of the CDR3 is TGTGCCAGCAGCCCAGGGGTCGCTGGAAACACCATATATTTT.

The CDR3 loop is CASSYSSGQGGEQYF. The CDR3 coding sequence is TGTGCCAGCAGTTACTCGAGTGGACAGGGGGGGGAGCAGTACTTC. The chain joins TRBV6-5 to TRBJ2-7; 10 nucleotides agree with TRBD1. V gave up 0 bases and J gave up 7 bases; unmatched junction bases: 6. Germline-derived CDR1 and CDR2 are MNHEY and SVGAGI. This CDR3 region has 15 residues.

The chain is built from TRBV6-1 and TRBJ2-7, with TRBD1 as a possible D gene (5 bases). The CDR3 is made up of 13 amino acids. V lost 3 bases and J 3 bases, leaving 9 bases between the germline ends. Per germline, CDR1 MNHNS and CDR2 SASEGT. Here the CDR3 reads CASSDYRFYEQYF. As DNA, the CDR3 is TGTGCCAGCAGTGATTACAGGTTCTACGAGCAGTACTTC.

The CDR3 region is CASSVGPGGLQPQHF. CDR3 nucleotide sequence: TGTGCCAGCAGCGTGGGCCCAGGGGGCCTCCAGCCCCAGCATTTT. The V and J genes are TRBV9 and TRBJ1-5, with 8 nucleotides matching TRBD1. The CDR3 runs 15 residues. After removal of 2 bases from V and 7 bases from J, the junction contained 8 bases not matched to a gene. Germline V gene sequence: CDR1 SGDLS, CDR2 YYNGEE.

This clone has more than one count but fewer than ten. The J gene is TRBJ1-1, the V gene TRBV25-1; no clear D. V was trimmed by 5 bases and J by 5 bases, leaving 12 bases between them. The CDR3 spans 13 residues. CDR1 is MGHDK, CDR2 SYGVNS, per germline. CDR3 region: CASSKAVRTEAFF. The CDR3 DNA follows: TGTGCCAGCAGTAAGGCCGTGAGGACTGAAGCTTTCTTT.

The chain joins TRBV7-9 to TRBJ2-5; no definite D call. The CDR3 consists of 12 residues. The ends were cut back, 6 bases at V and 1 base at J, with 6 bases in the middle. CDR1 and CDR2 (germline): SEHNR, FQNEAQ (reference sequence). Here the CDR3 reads CASSTVQETQYF. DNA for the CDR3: TGTGCCAGCAGTACAGTCCAAGAGACCCAGTACTTC.

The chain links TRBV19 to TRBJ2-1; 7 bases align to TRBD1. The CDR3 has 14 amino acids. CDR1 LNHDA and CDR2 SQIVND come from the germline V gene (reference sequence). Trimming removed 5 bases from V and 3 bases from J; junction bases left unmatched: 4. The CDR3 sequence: CASSPRQGYNEQFF. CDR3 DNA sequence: TGTGCCAGTAGTCCCCGACAGGGCTACAATGAGCAGTTCTTC. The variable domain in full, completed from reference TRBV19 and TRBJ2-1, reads DGGITQSPKYLFRKEGQNVTLSCEQNLNHDAMYWYRQDPGQGLRLIYYSQIVNDFQKGDIAEGYSVSREKKESFPLTVTSAQKNPTAFYLCASSPRQGYNEQFFGPGTRLTVL.

CDR3 residues: CASSQGQVLEKLFF. CDR3 nucleotides: TGCGCCAGCAGCCAGGGACAGGTCCTTGAAAAACTGTTTTTT. The chain couples TRBV5-1 to TRBJ1-4; 8 positions agree with TRBD1. This CDR3 is built from 14 residues. V dropped 4 bases and J dropped 7; count of bases not matched to a gene: 6. Germline V gene sequence: CDR1 SGHRS, CDR2 YFSETQ.

As DNA, the CDR3 is TGTGCCAGCAGAGCACCGGGACAGCACGAGCAGTACTTC. The encoded protein is CASRAPGQHEQYF. This chain uses TRBV25-1 with TRBJ2-7, with 7 bases fitting TRBD1. V was clipped by 6 bases and J by 5 bases; unmatched bases: 7. Per the germline V gene, CDR1 is MGHDK and CDR2 is SYGVNS. CDR3 length equals 13 residues.

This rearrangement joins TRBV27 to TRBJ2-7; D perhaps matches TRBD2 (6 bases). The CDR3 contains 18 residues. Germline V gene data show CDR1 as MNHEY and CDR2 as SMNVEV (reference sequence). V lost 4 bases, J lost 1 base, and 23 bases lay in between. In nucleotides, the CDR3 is TGTGCCAGCAGTTCGAGACTAGTCTCAATCCGGGGGTCCTACGAGCAGTACTTC. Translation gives CASSSRLVSIRGSYEQYF.

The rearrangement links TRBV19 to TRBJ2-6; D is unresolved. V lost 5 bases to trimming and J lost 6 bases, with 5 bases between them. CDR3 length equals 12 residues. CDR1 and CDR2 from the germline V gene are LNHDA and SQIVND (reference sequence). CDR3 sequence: CASSLLANVLTF. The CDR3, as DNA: TGTGCCAGTAGTCTCCTGGCCAACGTCCTGACTTTC.

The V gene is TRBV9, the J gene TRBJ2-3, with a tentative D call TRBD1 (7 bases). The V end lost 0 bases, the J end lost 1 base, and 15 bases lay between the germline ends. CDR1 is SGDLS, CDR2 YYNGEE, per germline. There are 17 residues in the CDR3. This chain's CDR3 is CASSVGGGGAGTDTQYF. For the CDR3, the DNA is TGTGCCAGCAGCGTAGGTGGAGGGGGCGCGGGCACAGATACGCAGTATTTT. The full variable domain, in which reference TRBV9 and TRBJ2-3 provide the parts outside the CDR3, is DSGVTQTPKHLITATGQRVTLRCSPRSGDLSVYWYQQSLDQGLQFLIQYYNGEERAKGNILERFSAQQFPDLHSELNLSSLELGDSALYFCASSVGGGGAGTDTQYFGPGTRLTVL.